One and the same sample provided the 2 T cell receptor beta chains below, sequenced in a study of shared clonotypes between healthy human individuals. The assay was immunoSEQ multiplex PCR, and TCRdb's table has in-frame clones only and misses some. Here the sample spans 2 million to 2.5 million clones, under 97% being singletons. Sequenced input: naive CD4+ T cells sorted from blood. The subset is: CD45RA+ positively selected. The receptors stem from a man between 18 and 35 years old in good health.

This sequence joins TRBV4-3 and TRBJ1-3, with D uncertain. The V gene lost 0 bases and the J gene lost 4 bases, with 7 bases spanning the gap. Germline CDR1 is LGHNA and CDR2 is YSLEER. The CDR3 extends over 14 amino acids. The CDR3 loop is CASSQETLGNTIYF. The DNA of the CDR3 is TGCGCCAGCAGCCAAGAGACCCTAGGAAACACCATATATTTT.

This clone was picked up one time. The CDR3 DNA reads as TGTGCCAGCAGTTCTCGGGTCAGGCAGCCCCAGCATTTT. Its protein product is CASSSRVRQPQHF. The J gene is TRBJ1-5, the V gene TRBV27; no reliable D call. Trimming shortened V by 4 bases and J by 7 bases, and 11 bases separated the two germline ends. This CDR3 is 13 amino acids long. The V gene's germline CDR1 is MNHEY and CDR2 SMNVEV (reference sequence).